A selection of T cell receptor beta chains follows, all from one sample in a study of CD8+CD57+ T cells in acquired aplastic anemia. TCRdb itself ran the reads through MiXCR, one entry per CDR3 protein. The sample carries some 410,000 distinct CDR3 sequences, 60% to 80% recorded once. Source material: sorted CD4+, CD8+, or CD8+CD57+ T cells (not recorded which) from PBMCs. The receptors here all came from a human donor in good health, serving as a control. Both conserved end residues are part of each CDR3. Each record gives: D gene, J gene, clone size, V gene, CDR3 DNA, CDR3 protein. A D gene is named only where the DNA matches it firmly. Clone size is given for some rows only: seen once, a few or many times, or a class if the clone is expanded.

>-|TRBJ1-5|-|TRBV7-9
TGTGCCTGCAGCGTTGGCAGCTATAGCAATCAGCCCCAGCATTTT
CACSVGSYSNQPQHF
>TRBD1|TRBJ2-7|-|TRBV2
TGTGCCAGTAGCACCTGCGACAGGGATTCCGAGCAGTACTTC
CASSTCDRDSEQYF
>TRBD1|TRBJ1-5|-|TRBV20-1
TGCAGTGCAGAGGACAGGGTCATTCATGAGCCCCAGCATTTT
CSAEDRVIHEPQHF
>TRBD2|TRBJ2-7|-|TRBV20-1
TGCAGTGCTTGGACTAGCTTAGGGGAGCAGTACTTC
CSAWTSLGEQYF
>-|TRBJ2-5|many|TRBV7-6
TGTGCCAGCAGTGGAGGAGCGGAAGAGACCCAGTACTTC
CASSGGAEETQYF
>TRBD1|TRBJ1-6|many|TRBV4-2
TGTGCCAGCAGCCAGGACAGGGCTAATTCACCCCTCCACTTT
CASSQDRANSPLHF
>-|TRBJ2-5|-|TRBV5-4
TGTGCCAGCAGCTTGGAAATTGCGGAGACCCAGTACTTC
CASSLEIAETQYF
>-|TRBJ1-4|many|TRBV4-2
TGCGCCAGCAGCCAAGATAGAAGAGGCACTAATGAAAAACTGTTTTTT
CASSQDRRGTNEKLFF
>-|TRBJ2-1|many|TRBV7-6
TGTGCCAGCAGCTTAGTGGGCAATGAGCAGTTCTTC
CASSLVGNEQFF
>-|TRBJ2-5|-|TRBV19
TGTGCCAGTAAAAAAGCGGGACTAATCCAGGGGAACCAGTACTTC
CASKKAGLIQGNQYF
>-|TRBJ1-4|-|TRBV5-6
TGTGCCAGCAGCTTGGGGGAACGGAGGAATGAAAAACTGTTTTTT
CASSLGERRNEKLFF
>-|TRBJ1-3|-|TRBV30
TGTGCCTGGAGTCAACTGACACAGGGCCTCTCTGGAAACACCATATATTTT
CAWSQLTQGLSGNTIYF
>-|TRBJ1-1|once|TRBV2
TGTGCCAGCAGCGAAAGTGTAGGGACCTATGGCTATACCTTT
CASSESVGTYGYTF
>-|TRBJ2-3|-|TRBV12-3/TRBV12-4
TGTGCCAGCACTTCGGAGGGGGGTTACACAGATACGCAGTATTTT
CASTSEGGYTDTQYF
>TRBD2|TRBJ2-1|once|TRBV2
TGTGCCAGCAGGGAAGCTAGCGGGGGGTGGACCTCCCACAATGAGCAGTTCTTC
CASREASGGWTSHNEQFF
>-|TRBJ1-6|-|TRBV7-2
TGTGCCAGCAGCTGGGACGGCCGCAGCACTGTACCCTTCCACTTT
CASSWDGRSTVPFHF
>TRBD2|TRBJ2-7|-|TRBV10-1
TGTGCCAGCAACCTCGCGCGGGAGGCCAATGAGCAGTACTTC
CASNLAREANEQYF
>-|TRBJ2-5|-|TRBV5-1
TGCGCCAGCAGCGCAGTACGCGGCCTCACGACCCAGTACTTC
CASSAVRGLTTQYF
>-|TRBJ2-1|once|TRBV5-1
TGCGCCAGCAGCTTAAGTGGGATGAATGAGCAGTTCTTC
CASSLSGMNEQFF
>-|TRBJ1-5|-|TRBV19
TGTGCCAGTAGTAGTGGGGGGGGCAGTCATCCCCAGCATTTT
CASSSGGGSHPQHF
>TRBD1|TRBJ1-1|many|TRBV12-3/TRBV12-4
TGTGCCAGCAACTCTAGGACAGGGAGGACTGAAGCTTTCTTT
CASNSRTGRTEAFF
>TRBD1|TRBJ1-6|many|TRBV4-2
TGTGCCAGCAGCCGGATTCCTCCGGGACAGGGGACCCTCGCTTATAATTCACCCCTCCACTTT
CASSRIPPGQGTLAYNSPLHF
>-|TRBJ1-5|-|TRBV2
TGTGCCAGCAGCGTGGGGGGTGGACCTCCAGATCTTTTT
CASSVGGGPPDLF
>TRBD1|TRBJ1-5|many|TRBV7-8
TGTGCCAGCAGCGAGATAACAGGGGGCAATCAGCCCCAGCATTTT
CASSEITGGNQPQHF
>-|TRBJ1-5|many|TRBV3-1
TGTGCCAGCAGCCAGGACAATCAGCCCCAGCATTTT
CASSQDNQPQHF
>-|TRBJ2-7|-|TRBV10-3
TGTGCCATCAGGGACACGACCCAATCGAAGTACGAGCAGTACTTC
CAIRDTTQSKYEQYF
>-|TRBJ2-5|-|TRBV5-6
TGTGCCAGCAGCTTGGAAAGGGCCACAGGCCAAGGGGAGACCCAGTACTTC
CASSLERATGQGETQYF
>-|TRBJ2-7|-|TRBV20-1
TGCAGTGCTAGAGGCCCCGCCAGGGGAGGCTACGAGCAGTACTTC
CSARGPARGGYEQYF
>-|TRBJ2-1|-|TRBV11-2
-
CASSIYLCSVPLASGGYNEQFF
>TRBD1|TRBJ2-7|-|TRBV12-3/TRBV12-4
TGTGCCAGCAGCCCTACAGGGGGAGTCGGCGAGCAGTACTTC
CASSPTGGVGEQYF
>-|TRBJ2-1|-|TRBV9
TGTGCCAGCAGCCCACCGGGGAGTGAGCAGTTCTTC
CASSPPGSEQFF
>TRBD1|TRBJ1-5|many|TRBV2
TGTGCCAGCAGTGAAGGAGGGTATGGGACAGGGTATCAGCCCCAGCATTTT
CASSEGGYGTGYQPQHF
>TRBD1|TRBJ2-7|many|TRBV5-1
TGCGCCAGCAGCTTGGCCAACGACAGGGTCTACGAGCAGTACTTC
CASSLANDRVYEQYF
>-|TRBJ1-2|once|TRBV7-2
-
CASTAEVYYGYTFF
>-|TRBJ1-2|-|TRBV19
TGTGCCAGTAGTATAGCTGGGTTTAACTATGGCTACACCTTC
CASSIAGFNYGYTF
>-|TRBJ2-3|-|TRBV9
TGTGCCAGCAGCCTACATACAGGGCCCACAGATACGCAGTATTTT
CASSLHTGPTDTQYF
>-|TRBJ2-7|-|TRBV20-1
TGCAGTGCTAGAGATGGGCGGGGAGAGTACTTC
CSARDGRGEYF
>-|TRBJ1-4|many|TRBV4-3
TGCGCCAGCAGCCAAGTTCTGACAACAACTAATGAAAAACTGTTTTTT
CASSQVLTTTNEKLFF
>-|TRBJ2-3|-|TRBV7-9
TGTGCCAGCAGCTCAATGAAAGGGGGCACAGATACGCAGTATTTT
CASSSMKGGTDTQYF
>-|TRBJ1-1|-|TRBV29-1
TGCAGCGCAGGACACCCTGGGAGCACTGAAGCTTTCTTT
CSAGHPGSTEAFF
>-|TRBJ1-6|many|TRBV6-2/TRBV6-3
TGTGCCAGCAGTTACGTCCCGGAAAATAATTCACCCCTCCACTTT
CASSYVPENNSPLHF
>-|TRBJ2-7|-|TRBV9
TGTGCCAGCAGCCCGTGTCCGAGACCCTCTAAGGAGCAGTACTTC
CASSPCPRPSKEQYF
>TRBD2|TRBJ2-7|-|TRBV2
TGTGCCAGCAGCTTAGCGGGGGGGGAGGGCCGATCCGAGCAGTACTTC
CASSLAGGEGRSEQYF
>-|TRBJ1-6|-|TRBV5-1
TGCGCCAGCAGCTCGAGGACGGATTCACCCCTCCACTTT
CASSSRTDSPLHF
>-|TRBJ2-1|-|TRBV7-2
TGTGCCAGCAGCTTTGTCGGGCCGGCCTCACCCCACCAGTTCTTC
CASSFVGPASPHQFF
>-|TRBJ2-7|few|TRBV5-6
TGTGCCAGCAGCTTGGAGAGGAGTTCCTACGAGCAGTACTTC
CASSLERSSYEQYF
>TRBD1|TRBJ2-3|-|TRBV19
TGTGCCAGTAGGGGGACAGCGACCAATGAGCAGTATTTC
CASRGTATNEQYF
>TRBD1|TRBJ2-7|-|TRBV2
TGTGCCAGCAGCATCGGGCCTGGGACAGGGGGAGGTGAGCAGTACTTC
CASSIGPGTGGGEQYF
>-|TRBJ1-5|-|TRBV7-3
TGTGCCAGCAGCTTGTTTGAGTCCGGAGAAGAGCAGCCCCAGCATTTT
CASSLFESGEEQPQHF
>TRBD1|TRBJ1-6|-|TRBV2
TGTGCCAGCTCAGACAGGGGGCTTAATTCACCCCTCCACTTT
CASSDRGLNSPLHF
>-|TRBJ1-5|once|TRBV20-1
TGCAGTGCTAGAGATGTCAGCGGTAGCGATCAGCCCCAGCATTTT
CSARDVSGSDQPQHF
>-|TRBJ2-2|many|TRBV7-2
TGTGCCAGCAGGCGGGGACGGAACACCGGGGAGCTGTTTTTT
CASRRGRNTGELFF
>-|TRBJ2-3|-|TRBV20-1
TGCAGTGCTCCGCCTTGGACAGACGTACCAGATACGCAGTATTTT
CSAPPWTDVPDTQYF
>TRBD1|TRBJ2-6|-|TRBV10-3
TGTGCCATCAGTGAGTCGAGGACAGGGGCAGGGGCCAACGTCCTGACTTTC
CAISESRTGAGANVLTF
>-|TRBJ2-7|once|TRBV7-9
TGTGCCAGCAGCTTAGACGGGGAACTGGGCAATGAGCAGTACTTC
CASSLDGELGNEQYF
>TRBD2|TRBJ2-5|many|TRBV7-2
TGTGCCAGCAGCCCCGGGACTAGATGGGAGACCCAGTACTTC
CASSPGTRWETQYF
>TRBD2|TRBJ2-3|many|TRBV20-1
TGCAGTGCTAGCAGGGCGGGGGGGCCCGGCACAGATACGCAGTATTTT
CSASRAGGPGTDTQYF
>-|TRBJ2-6|once|TRBV5-6
-
CASSLYICSADSSGANVLTF
>-|TRBJ2-2|-|TRBV18
TGTGCCAGCTCACCATCTCCCGGACCGAACACCGGGGAGCTGTTTTTT
CASSPSPGPNTGELFF